A single sample is the source of the 12 T cell receptor beta chains below, sequenced in a study of blood T cell repertoires in COVID-19. Sequencing was performed with immunoSEQ multiplex PCR; in TCRdb, only in-frame clones are kept and a portion is missing. The sample holds about 96,000 clones, over 70% seen once. The sample was peripheral blood. The source of these receptors is a man between 50 and 59 years old who had recovered from COVID-19.

The chain joins TRBV25-1 to TRBJ1-2, with D possibly matching TRBD1 (6 bases). Germline CDR1 and CDR2: MGHDK and SYGVNS. The CDR3 loop spans 14 amino acids. Trimming left V 6 bases short and J 0 bases short, with 11 bases between. CDR3: CASRGQLANYGYTF. For the CDR3, the DNA is TGTGCCAGCAGAGGACAGTTAGCTAACTATGGCTACACCTTC.

This sequence joins TRBV14 and TRBJ1-2, with a weak D call TRBD1 (5 bases). This CDR3 has 15 residues. V lost 2 bases, J lost 4 bases, and 14 bases lay in between. The germline V gene encodes CDR1 SGHDN and CDR2 FVKESK. The chain's CDR3 is CASSQTQGNFYGYTF. For the CDR3, the DNA is TGTGCCAGCAGCCAAACTCAGGGAAATTTCTATGGCTACACCTTC. The variable domain in full, with the rest retrieved from reference TRBV14 and TRBJ1-2, is EAGVTQFPSHSVIEKGQTVTLRCDPISGHDNLYWYRRVMGKEIKFLLHFVKESKQDESGMPNNRFLAERTGGTYSTLKVQPAELEDSGVYFCASSQTQGNFYGYTFGSGTRLTVV.

The chain recombines TRBV30 with TRBJ1-3; 8 bases map to TRBD1. Trimming took 3 bases from V and 0 from J; bases not matched to a gene: 4. From germline, CDR1 is GTSNPN and CDR2 SVGIG (reference sequence). CDR3 length: 15 amino acids. CDR3 loop: CAWRITGGSGNTIYF. CDR3 sequence (DNA): TGTGCCTGGAGGATTACAGGGGGCTCTGGAAACACCATATATTTT.

The chain has TRBV5-1 and TRBJ1-2; D unclear. V was cut by 0 bases and J by 8 bases, with 14 bases left in between. Per the germline V gene, CDR1 is SGHRS and CDR2 is YFSETQ. The CDR3 sequence is 14 residues long. CDR3 coding DNA: TGCGCCAGCAGCTTGGTCGGACTCACGGGGGGCTACACCTTC. Translation: CASSLVGLTGGYTF.

The chain is built from TRBV27 and TRBJ1-1; 9 bases are shared with TRBD1. The length of the CDR3 is 14 residues. CDR1 and CDR2 from the germline V gene are MNHEY and SMNVEV (reference sequence). Losses at the gene ends were 5 bases for V and 2 bases for J; bases not matched to a gene: 3. The CDR3 DNA reads as TGTGCCAGCAGTCTACAGGGGGCCAACACTGAAGCTTTCTTT. This codes for CASSLQGANTEAFF.

DNA of the CDR3: TGTGCCTGGACCGACAGCCACTATGGCTACACCTTC. This translates into CAWTDSHYGYTF. The chain uses TRBV30 and TRBJ1-2; tentative D call: TRBD1 (5 bases). The CDR3 has 12 amino acids. Trimming took off 4 bases at V and 3 bases at J, with 9 bases between the two ends. CDR1 and CDR2 (germline): GTSNPN, SVGIG (reference sequence). The complete variable domain, with remaining parts taken from reference TRBV30 and TRBJ1-2, reads SQTIHQWPATLVQPVGSPLSLECTVEGTSNPNLYWYRQAAGRGLQLLFYSVGIGQISSEVPQNLSASRPQDRQFILSSKKLLLSDSGFYLCAWTDSHYGYTFGSGTRLTVV.

The chain has TRBV10-3 and TRBJ1-5; D remains unclear. The germline gives CDR1 ENHRY, CDR2 SYGVKD. The V gene lost 3 bases and the J gene lost 2 bases, with 11 bases spanning the gap. This CDR3 region has 15 residues. The CDR3 loop is CAISDKGVGNQPQHF. The CDR3 DNA follows: TGTGCCATCAGTGATAAGGGAGTGGGCAATCAGCCCCAGCATTTT.

This clone was seen only a few times. This chain joins TRBV3-1 (or the pseudogene TRBV3-2) and TRBJ2-2; TRBD1 matches at 7 bases. CDR3 length: 16 residues. Trimming removed 1 base from V and 1 base from J; junction bases left unmatched: 3. The germline V gene has CDR1 LGHDT and CDR2 YNNKEL (reference sequence). In DNA, the CDR3 is TGTGCCAGCAGCCAAGGAGGGACAGTGAACACCGGGGAGCTGTTTTTT. Translating it yields CASSQGGTVNTGELFF.

This clone was found once. The chain has TRBV5-4 and TRBJ2-7, with 15 bases identical to TRBD2. In germline, CDR1 is SGHNT, CDR2 YYREEE (reference sequence). The CDR3 extends over 15 amino acids. After removal of 4 bases from V and 5 bases from J, the junction contained 4 bases not matched to a gene. CDR3 in amino acids: CASSDGTSGRNEQYF. The CDR3 nucleotides are TGTGCCAGCAGCGACGGGACTAGCGGGAGGAACGAGCAGTACTTC.

This chain's CDR3 is CASSENPGHKSVGQFF. Here the CDR3 DNA reads TGTGCCAGCAGTGAAAATCCGGGACACAAATCAGTGGGGCAGTTCTTC. The rearrangement links TRBV2 to TRBJ2-1; the D gene is possibly TRBD1 (6 bases). The CDR3 extends over 16 amino acids. Germline loops: CDR1 SNHLY, CDR2 FYNNEI. The germline V and J ends were trimmed by 2 bases and 12 bases, with 23 bases remaining between them.

The chain recombines TRBV6-5 with TRBJ1-4; 7 nucleotides agree with TRBD1. CDR1 is MNHEY, CDR2 SVGAGI, per germline. V shed 6 bases and J 0 bases; nucleotides not matched to a gene: 1. This CDR3 comprises 14 residues. CDR3 bases: TGTGCCAGCAGCGGGACAGCAACTAATGAAAAACTGTTTTTT. It specifies CASSGTATNEKLFF.

The V call is TRBV3-1 (or the pseudogene TRBV3-2), the J call TRBJ2-2, with D uncertain. This CDR3 has 13 amino acids. V lost 1 base and J lost 6, with 6 bases in between. Germline assignment: CDR1 LGHDT and CDR2 YNNKEL (reference sequence). This CDR3 reads CASSQANPGELFF. The CDR3 bases are TGTGCCAGCAGCCAAGCTAACCCCGGGGAGCTGTTTTTT.